This T cell receptor (beta chain) appears in the sequencing data of a study of T cells after yellow fever vaccination. Study-wide findings and caveats: Memory subsets that were sorted on day 0 lacked detectable signal for almost all vaccine-responding clonotypes. Peak timing came faster in the weaker secondary response, day 5 versus 15.

Ten or more counts support this clonotype. TCRdb redid the calling of the 5' RACE reads with MiXCR, one entry per CDR3 protein. This sample has about 25,000 distinct CDR3 sequences, with 4.5% to 5.5% found just once. The sequencing used PBMCs, either bulk or a sorted T-cell subset (CD4+, CD8+, memory, or dextramer-sorted; not recorded which), collected 15 days after the yellow fever booster vaccination. The receptor's source is a young man who received the YFV17D yellow fever vaccine.

The CDR3 protein is CASRGGANEPQHF. CDR3 sequence (DNA): TGCGCCAGCAGGGGGGGGGCGAATGAGCCCCAGCATTTT. The gene calls are TRBV5-1 and TRBJ1-5; possible D gene TRBD1, 6 bases. Germline V lookup: CDR1 SGHRS, CDR2 YFSETQ. V was cut by 5 bases and J by 8 bases, with 14 bases left in between. CDR3 length: 13 residues.